The table lists the clone carrying this T cell receptor beta chain with a few counts. Its antigen is as yet unknown. An equimolar mix of two oligonucleotides served as the beta constant-region primer for TRBC1 and TRBC2. The ligated cDNA underwent four PCR rounds using SP2 and nested alpha and beta constant-region primers. TCRdb reprocessed the UMI-ligation and nested PCR reads with MiXCR, giving one entry per CDR3 protein. Here the sample spans about 160,000 distinct CDR3 sequences, roughly 22% being singletons. Cells stained for CD3, CD4, CD8, CD45RA and CD27 were sorted into four subsets. This entry belongs to a study of naive and memory T cell subsets. General study results and limits: Especially in CD8 cells, naive repertoires contained a few larger clonotypes, possibly CD45RA-re-expressing memory cells. Between naive and memory subsets, TCR abundance power law exponents differed. Activation and differentiation may alter RNA-based TCR counts.

Trimming left V 7 bases short and J 4 bases short, with 17 bases between. The CDR3 extends over 13 amino acids. Germline values: CDR1 SQVTM, CDR2 ANQGSEA. The chain carries TRBV29-1 and TRBJ2-7; D is possibly TRBD1 (6 bases). Sequencing input: naive CD4+ T cells from blood. This sequence originates from a human donor in good health. The CDR3 sequence: CSASTGLGYEQYF. CDR3 DNA: TGCAGCGCATCGACAGGCTTAGGGTACGAGCAGTACTTC.